These 18 T cell receptor beta chains were sequenced from one sample in a study of T cells in Graves' hyperthyroidism and ophthalmopathy. It was RNA transcripts that yielded the amplified TCR beta CDR3 regions. First-round RT-PCR of the TCR CDR3 relied on the HTBI primer set. MiXCR, applied by TCRdb to the multiplex PCR reads, yields one record per CDR3 protein. Of roughly 380,000 distinct CDR3 sequences listed, less than 15% were seen once; the top ten hold less than 25%. The sample consisted of blood. Source of these receptors: a man aged 25-45 years with Graves' hyperthyroidism that later progressed to Graves' ophthalmopathy.

This chain connects TRBV20-1 to TRBJ1-1; D perhaps matches TRBD1 (6 bases). The germline V gene has CDR1 DFQATT and CDR2 SNEGSKA (reference sequence). V was cut by 3 bases and J by 3 bases, with 14 bases left in between. The CDR3 spans 14 residues. The CDR3 spells CSASGARGYTEAFF. The CDR3 region has the DNA TGCAGTGCTAGCGGGGCCAGGGGCTACACTGAAGCTTTCTTT.

This clonotype has more than one count but fewer than ten. The chain combines TRBV14 with TRBJ1-2; 10 bases agree with TRBD1. Germline values: CDR1 SGHDN, CDR2 FVKESK. V dropped 5 bases and J dropped 5; count of bases not matched to a gene: 5. CDR3 length equals 14 residues. The CDR3 spells CASSVGTGVYGYTF. CDR3 DNA sequence: TGTGCCAGCAGCGTCGGGACAGGGGTTTATGGCTACACCTTC.

There are many counts of this clonotype. CDR3 sequence reads: CASSPPLNYGYTF. The CDR3 DNA follows: TGTGCCAGCAGTCCCCCCCTAAACTATGGCTACACCTTC. The V gene is TRBV12-3 or TRBV12-4, the J gene TRBJ1-2; D unresolved. V lost 5 bases, J lost 2 bases, and 9 bases lay in between. The CDR3 runs 13 residues.

In this sample, this clonotype turned up a few times. The chain uses TRBV15 and TRBJ2-2; D remains unclear. CDR1 is LNHNV, CDR2 YYDKDF, per germline (reference sequence). The V gene lost 5 bases and the J gene lost 8 bases, with 18 bases spanning the gap. The CDR3 extends over 15 amino acids. The CDR3: CATSLKGTFWGELFF. The DNA for the CDR3 is TGTGCCACCAGCCTGAAAGGCACCTTTTGGGGGGAGCTGTTTTTT.

In its sample, this clonotype was seen many times. The genes are TRBV10-1 and TRBJ2-7; TRBD1 matches 10 bases. The CDR3 sequence is 19 residues long. J lost 0 bases, V lost 4 bases, and 15 bases had no gene match. The germline V gene encodes CDR1 WNHNN and CDR2 SYGVQD (reference sequence). The CDR3 nucleotides read TGCGCCAGCAGTGGTCTAACGTCAAACAGGGACAGGGGCTCCTACGAGCAGTACTTC. Its protein is CASSGLTSNRDRGSYEQYF.

This clonotype has a count of ten or more. The V call is TRBV5-8, the J call TRBJ1-2; no reliable D call. The CDR3 totals 15 residues. Trimming took off 0 bases at V and 6 bases at J, with 15 bases between the two ends. Germline-derived CDR1 and CDR2 are SGHTS and YDEGEE. In DNA, the CDR3 is TGTGCCAGCAGCTTGGACGCGCTCAGTCTCCATGGCTACACCTTC. The encoded protein is CASSLDALSLHGYTF. The whole variable domain, remainder taken from reference TRBV5-8 and TRBJ1-2, is EAGVTQSPTHLIKTRGQQATLRCSPISGHTSVYWYQQALGLGLQFLLWYDEGEERNRGNFPPRFSGRQFPNYSSELNVNALELEDSALYLCASSLDALSLHGYTFGSGTRLTVV.

This clonotype was found many times. V is TRBV30 and J is TRBJ1-1; D remains unclear. The V gene lost 2 bases and the J gene lost 1 base, with 8 bases spanning the gap. Germline loops: CDR1 GTSNPN, CDR2 SVGIG (reference sequence). This CDR3 has 13 residues. The CDR3 loop is CAWSRSGNTEAFF. The CDR3 DNA follows: TGTGCCTGGAGTCGGTCTGGGAACACTGAAGCTTTCTTT.

The table lists this clonotype with many counts. J is TRBJ2-2 and V is TRBV27; perhaps TRBD2 as D (6 bases). V was clipped by 1 base and J by 7 bases, with 28 bases between them. Germline CDR1 reads MNHEY; CDR2 reads SMNVEV (reference sequence). This CDR3 contains 20 residues. The DNA for the CDR3 is TGTGCCAGCAGTTTATTGGGGAGGAGGCATGCTGCAGAACCCATCGGGGAGCTGTTTTTT. Protein product: CASSLLGRRHAAEPIGELFF.

This clonotype appeared many times. This sequence joins TRBV20-1 and TRBJ2-1; D is undetermined. CDR1 and CDR2 (germline): DFQATT, SNEGSKA (reference sequence). Trimming left V 7 bases short and J 6 bases short, with 13 bases between. The CDR3 is 12 amino acids. The chain's CDR3 is CSVIGLGNEQFF. The CDR3, as DNA: TGCAGTGTTATAGGGTTAGGCAATGAGCAGTTCTTC.

This clonotype has just a few counts. V usage is TRBV5-1 and J usage is TRBJ2-1; D gene uncertain. Trimming left V 0 bases short and J 6 bases short, with 7 bases between. The CDR3 has 13 residues. Germline lookup yields CDR1 SGHRS and CDR2 YFSETQ. The CDR3: CASSLERRNEQFF. In DNA form, the CDR3 reads TGCGCCAGCAGCTTGGAGAGGCGCAATGAGCAGTTCTTC.

The chain has TRBV3-1 and TRBJ2-5, with 9 bases identical to TRBD2. Germline V CDR1 and CDR2: LGHDT, YNNKEL (reference sequence). CDR3 size: 16 residues. Unmatched junction bases numbered 9, after V lost 4 bases and J lost 3 bases. Here the CDR3 DNA reads TGTGCCAGCAGCCGAAGGGGCGGGGGGGACGAAGAGACCCAGTACTTC. It encodes CASSRRGGGDEETQYF.

This clonotype was seen repeatedly, ten times or more. The chain uses TRBV28 and TRBJ2-3; possibly TRBD2 for D (6 bases). CDR1 MDHEN and CDR2 SYDVKM come from the germline V gene. This CDR3 is built from 12 residues. CDR3 nucleotide sequence: TGTGTCATAGGAGGGAACACAGATACGCAGTATTTT. Translation gives CVIGGNTDTQYF.

Note on this clonotype: This may come from a read error, since a much larger clone is one base off. The genes are TRBV7-2 and TRBJ2-4, with TRBD2 matching 16 bases. CDR1 SGHTA and CDR2 FQGNSA come from the germline V gene. With V trimmed by 6 bases and J by 3 bases, 11 bases remained unmatched. There are 19 residues in the CDR3. The CDR3 region is CASRSHGTSGGAHKNIQYF. For the CDR3, the DNA is TGTGCCAGCAGATCACATGGGACTAGCGGGGGGGCCCACAAAAACATTCAGTACTTC.

The sample holds many counts of this clonotype. V gene TRBV10-3 combines with J gene TRBJ1-1; a weak D match, TRBD1 (6 bases). The CDR3 covers 13 residues. V was trimmed by 5 bases and J by 0 bases, leaving 7 bases between them. Germline CDR1 ENHRY, CDR2 SYGVKD. The CDR3 spells CAISRDMNTEAFF. The CDR3 coding sequence is TGTGCCATCAGTAGGGACATGAACACTGAAGCTTTCTTT.

In its sample, this clonotype was seen many times. V and J are TRBV6-1 and TRBJ2-5; D is uncertain. From germline, CDR1 is MNHNS and CDR2 SASEGT. The V end was cut by 2 bases, the J end by 5 bases, with 12 bases between. This CDR3 region has 14 residues. The CDR3 reads CASSESITSETQYF. Here the CDR3 DNA reads TGTGCCAGCAGTGAATCTATTACAAGTGAGACCCAGTACTTC.

This clonotype was found a few times. This sequence may be a read error, since a much larger clone differs from it by one base. The chain recombines TRBV7-9 with TRBJ2-3; TRBD1 or TRBD2 may be the D gene (5 bases each). The CDR3 consists of 16 residues. Germline V gives CDR1 SEHNR, CDR2 FQNEAQ (reference sequence). CDR3 residues: CASSSGLQGPTDMQYF. CDR3 nucleotide sequence: TGTGCCAGCAGCTCAGGCCTTCAGGGACCCACAGATATGCAGTATTTT.

The V gene is TRBV5-5, the J gene TRBJ2-2; no clear D. The length of the CDR3 is 16 residues. The V gene lost 4 bases and the J gene lost 2 bases, with 15 bases spanning the gap. Germline V gene sequence: CDR1 SGHKS, CDR2 YYEKEE (reference sequence). The CDR3 sequence is CASSTQSWYNTGELFF. In DNA, the CDR3 is TGTGCCAGCAGCACGCAGTCGTGGTACAACACCGGGGAGCTGTTTTTT.

This clonotype was counted only a few times. Germline and junction disagree at one end, which may indicate a read error. The V call is TRBV7-2, the J call TRBJ2-3; TRBD2 might be the D (5 bases). Per germline, CDR1 SGHTA and CDR2 FQGNSA. The CDR3 has 12 residues. In DNA, the CDR3 is TGTGCCAGCAGCCTTGAGGGAGATACGCAGTGTTTT. It is translated as CASSLEGDTQCF.